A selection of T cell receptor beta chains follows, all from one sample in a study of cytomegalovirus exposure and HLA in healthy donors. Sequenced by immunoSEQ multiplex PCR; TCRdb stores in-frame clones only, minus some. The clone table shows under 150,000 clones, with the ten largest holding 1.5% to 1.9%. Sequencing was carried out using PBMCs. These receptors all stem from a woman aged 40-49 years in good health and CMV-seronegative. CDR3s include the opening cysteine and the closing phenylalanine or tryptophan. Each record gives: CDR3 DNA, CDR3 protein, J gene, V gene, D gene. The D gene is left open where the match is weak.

CDR3nt: TGTGCCAGCAGCTCGACATCCAACTATGGCTACACCTTC
CDR3aa: CASSSTSNYGYTF
j_gene: TRBJ1-2
v_gene: TRBV7-9
d_gene: .

CDR3nt: TGTGCCAGCAGCTCGACACCACGGACAGATACGCAGTATTTT
CDR3aa: CASSSTPRTDTQYF
j_gene: TRBJ2-3
v_gene: TRBV28
d_gene: .

CDR3nt: TGTGCCAGCAGTGGACACCTTAGCAATCAGCCCCAGCATTTT
CDR3aa: CASSGHLSNQPQHF
j_gene: TRBJ1-5
v_gene: TRBV6-1
d_gene: .

CDR3nt: TGTGCCAGCAGCACGGGAGTCTATGGCTACACCTTC
CDR3aa: CASSTGVYGYTF
j_gene: TRBJ1-2
v_gene: TRBV7-2
d_gene: .

CDR3nt: TGCGCCAGCAGCTTGCGGGGTTCAACTAATGAAAAACTGTTTTTT
CDR3aa: CASSLRGSTNEKLFF
j_gene: TRBJ1-4
v_gene: TRBV5-1
d_gene: .

CDR3nt: TGTGCCAGCATGTTCAGGGGGTACCAGCCCCAGCATTTT
CDR3aa: CASMFRGYQPQHF
j_gene: TRBJ1-5
v_gene: TRBV6-1
d_gene: TRBD1

CDR3nt: TGTGCCAGCAGTTTAGTGGGGAGGGGAGGATCACCCCTCCACTTT
CDR3aa: CASSLVGRGGSPLHF
j_gene: TRBJ1-6
v_gene: TRBV27
d_gene: .

CDR3nt: TGTGCCATCAGGCTGACTAGCGGGGGTATAATAAGCACAGATACGCAGTATTTT
CDR3aa: CAIRLTSGGIISTDTQYF
j_gene: TRBJ2-3
v_gene: TRBV10-3
d_gene: TRBD2

CDR3nt: TGCGCCAGCAGCTCACTTACTCCGGGGGGACGGGAAAAACTGTTTTTT
CDR3aa: CASSSLTPGGREKLFF
j_gene: TRBJ1-4
v_gene: TRBV4-3
d_gene: .

CDR3nt: TGTGCCAGCAGCACAGACAGGGAGAGCACTGAAGCTTTCTTT
CDR3aa: CASSTDRESTEAFF
j_gene: TRBJ1-1
v_gene: TRBV7-2
d_gene: TRBD1

CDR3nt: TGTGCCAGCAGCCAATCGCGACAGGGTGGAGGCTACACCTTC
CDR3aa: CASSQSRQGGGYTF
j_gene: TRBJ1-2
v_gene: TRBV14
d_gene: TRBD1

CDR3nt: TGTGCCAGCAGTGGCCGGGACAGCGGAACCCCAGACTATGGCTACACCTTC
CDR3aa: CASSGRDSGTPDYGYTF
j_gene: TRBJ1-2
v_gene: TRBV6-1
d_gene: TRBD1

CDR3nt: TGTGCCAGCGGGCCGGAGGGATCGGCCAAAAACATTCAGTACTTC
CDR3aa: CASGPEGSAKNIQYF
j_gene: TRBJ2-4
v_gene: TRBV9
d_gene: .

CDR3nt: TGTGCCAGCAGCCCACAGGGAGAGGACACCATATATTTT
CDR3aa: CASSPQGEDTIYF
j_gene: TRBJ1-3
v_gene: TRBV7-9
d_gene: .

CDR3nt: TGTGCCAGCAGCGGACAGGGTCGGGGCCGGCAATTGAACACCGGGGAGCTGTTTTTT
CDR3aa: CASSGQGRGRQLNTGELFF
j_gene: TRBJ2-2
v_gene: TRBV9
d_gene: TRBD1

CDR3nt: TGTGCCAGCAGTGGTGGCAGATCTTGGTATGGCTACACCTTC
CDR3aa: CASSGGRSWYGYTF
j_gene: TRBJ1-2
v_gene: TRBV2
d_gene: .

CDR3nt: TGTGCCAGCAGCTCCCGACAGGGGGCGAACTATGGCTACACCTTC
CDR3aa: CASSSRQGANYGYTF
j_gene: TRBJ1-2
v_gene: TRBV7-9
d_gene: TRBD1

CDR3nt: TGTGCCAGCAGCTTTAAATCGCAGACAACTAATGAAAAACTGTTTTTT
CDR3aa: CASSFKSQTTNEKLFF
j_gene: TRBJ1-4
v_gene: TRBV5-4
d_gene: .

CDR3nt: TGTGCCAGCAGCGTGAGGACAGGGCTTAACTATGGCTACACCTTC
CDR3aa: CASSVRTGLNYGYTF
j_gene: TRBJ1-2
v_gene: TRBV7-8
d_gene: TRBD1

CDR3nt: TGTGCCATCGAAGGACAGGGGATAGACGGCTACACCTTC
CDR3aa: CAIEGQGIDGYTF
j_gene: TRBJ1-2
v_gene: TRBV10-3
d_gene: TRBD1

CDR3nt: TGTGCCGGCAGGACAGGGCTAAACACCATATATTTT
CDR3aa: CAGRTGLNTIYF
j_gene: TRBJ1-3
v_gene: TRBV6-5
d_gene: TRBD1